This is a list of T cell receptor beta chains from one sample in a study of T cell changes during pregnancy in multiple sclerosis. Method: immunoSEQ multiplex PCR; TCRdb's copy keeps in-frame clones and lacks some. The data show 40,000 to 50,000 clones, 90% to 95% seen once. The source was CD8+ T cells from peripheral blood mononuclear cells, collected in the first trimester of pregnancy. These receptors originate from a female donor with multiple sclerosis, enrolled in a pregnancy study. CDR3s include the opening cysteine and the closing phenylalanine or tryptophan. The D gene is left open where the match is weak. The size of a clone is reported for some rows only, either as once, few or many, or as a class for expanded clones.

D gene,J gene,clone size,V gene,CDR3 protein,CDR3 DNA
.,TRBJ1-1,.,TRBV6-5,CASSLSQGLPEAFF,TGTGCCAGCAGTTTGAGCCAGGGCCTTCCTGAAGCTTTCTTT
.,TRBJ2-6,.,TRBV4-3,CASSQGPSSGANVLTF,TGCGCCAGCAGCCAGGGGCCCTCCTCTGGGGCCAACGTCCTGACTTTC
TRBD1,TRBJ2-1,.,TRBV5-4,CASSLQGEAYEQFF,TGTGCCAGCAGCTTACAGGGGGAAGCGTATGAGCAGTTCTTC
.,TRBJ2-7,.,TRBV6-1,CASRARDSAYEQYF,TGTGCCAGCAGGGCTCGGGACTCCGCCTACGAGCAGTACTTC
.,TRBJ2-7,.,TRBV6-1,CASGRTESSYEQYF,TGTGCCAGCGGACGGACAGAGAGCTCCTACGAGCAGTACTTC
.,TRBJ2-5,.,TRBV7-9,CASSTAGPKDEGRETQYF,TGTGCCAGCAGCACCGCTGGACCGAAGGACGAAGGGAGGGAGACCCAGTACTTC
.,TRBJ2-1,once,TRBV9,CASSEGAGGYNEQFF,TGTGCCAGCAGCGAGGGGGCGGGGGGTTACAATGAGCAGTTCTTC
TRBD1,TRBJ1-1,.,TRBV27,CASSLLTGGTEAFF,TGTGCCAGCAGTTTACTAACAGGGGGCACTGAAGCTTTCTTT
TRBD1,TRBJ2-5,.,TRBV7-9,CASSLNSGTGAYQETQYF,TGTGCCAGCAGCTTAAATTCAGGGACAGGGGCGTACCAAGAGACCCAGTACTTC
.,TRBJ2-1,.,TRBV5-1,CASSSETGVPYNEQFF,TGCGCCAGCAGCTCGGAGACAGGAGTCCCCTACAATGAGCAGTTCTTC
.,TRBJ2-7,.,TRBV13,CASSLVGLSYEQYF,TGTGCCAGCAGCTTAGTGGGACTCAGCTACGAGCAGTACTTC
TRBD2,TRBJ2-1,.,TRBV9,CASSVGGSGVYNEQFF,TGTGCCAGCAGCGTAGGAGGTAGCGGGGTCTACAATGAGCAGTTCTTC
.,TRBJ2-7,.,TRBV2,CASSVRGPPYEQYF,TGTGCCAGCAGTGTAAGAGGGCCTCCGTACGAGCAGTACTTC
.,TRBJ1-2,.,TRBV7-9,CASSQDWGYTF,TGTGCCAGCAGCCAAGACTGGGGCTACACCTTC
TRBD2,TRBJ2-3,.,TRBV28,CASSLTGTSGRYTDTQYF,TGTGCCAGCAGTCTTACTGGGACTAGCGGGAGGTATACAGATACGCAGTATTTT
TRBD2,TRBJ2-7,.,TRBV5-4,CASSLRTSGLSYEQYF,TGTGCCAGCAGCCTTAGGACTAGCGGGTTGTCCTACGAGCAGTACTTC
TRBD2,TRBJ2-7,.,TRBV4-1,CASSQGRGSEQYF,TGCGCCAGCAGCCAAGGGCGGGGGTCCGAGCAGTACTTC
.,TRBJ2-2,.,TRBV27,CASSFPSGELFF,TGTGCCAGCAGTTTTCCCTCCGGGGAGCTGTTTTTT
TRBD1,TRBJ2-7,once,TRBV29-1,CSVMTGSSYEQYF,TGCAGCGTCATGACAGGGTCTTCCTACGAGCAGTACTTC
.,TRBJ2-7,.,TRBV29-1,CSVGPQASYEQYF,TGCAGCGTTGGACCACAGGCCTCCTACGAGCAGTACTTC
TRBD2,TRBJ2-1,.,TRBV27,CASSLRGRPPYNEQFF,TGTGCCAGCAGTTTGCGGGGGAGGCCGCCATACAATGAGCAGTTCTTC
TRBD2,TRBJ2-6,.,TRBV19,CASMGLAGGIPSGGGANVLTF,TGTGCCAGTATGGGACTAGCGGGGGGCATACCATCCGGGGGCGGGGCCAACGTCCTGACTTTC
.,TRBJ2-7,.,TRBV5-1,CASSQRGQAYEQYF,TGCGCCAGCAGCCAGCGGGGACAGGCCTACGAGCAGTACTTC
.,TRBJ1-1,.,TRBV30,CAWSWGRTNTEAFF,TGTGCCTGGAGTTGGGGCAGAACGAACACTGAAGCTTTCTTT
.,TRBJ1-6,.,TRBV5-5,CASSLWTATNSPLHF,TGTGCCAGCAGCTTGTGGACAGCTACTAATTCACCCCTCCACTTT
.,TRBJ2-3,.,TRBV27,CASSLSISTDTQYF,TGTGCCAGCAGTTTATCTATTAGCACAGATACGCAGTATTTT
.,TRBJ2-7,once,TRBV19,CASSIGLPTEQYF,TGTGCCAGTAGTATAGGCCTACCTACCGAGCAGTACTTC
.,TRBJ1-2,.,TRBV14,CASSQDWRGHGTF,TGTGCCAGCAGCCAAGATTGGAGGGGCCATGGCACCTTC
.,TRBJ1-4,.,TRBV29-1,CSVTGLPNEKLFF,TGCAGCGTGACGGGACTACCTAATGAAAAACTGTTTTTT
.,TRBJ2-4,.,TRBV5-4,CASSADSKNIQYF,TGTGCCAGCAGCGCAGACAGTAAAAACATTCAGTACTTC
TRBD2,TRBJ2-1,once,TRBV6-1,CASSALLAGGGYNEQFF,TGTGCCAGCAGTGCCCTCCTAGCGGGAGGGGGCTACAATGAGCAGTTCTTC
.,TRBJ2-2,.,TRBV5-1,CASSLNRNTGELFF,TGCGCCAGCAGCTTGAACAGAAACACCGGGGAGCTGTTTTTT
TRBD2,TRBJ2-1,.,TRBV7-8,CASSSRLAGEGEQFF,TGTGCCAGCAGCTCTAGACTAGCGGGGGAGGGTGAGCAGTTCTTC
.,TRBJ1-1,.,TRBV19,CASSLLTEAFF,TGTGCCAGTAGTCTCCTCACTGAAGCTTTCTTT
.,TRBJ1-2,.,TRBV7-2,CASSTSGYGYTF,TGTGCCAGCAGCACCAGCGGATATGGCTACACCTTC
TRBD2,TRBJ2-1,.,TRBV5-1,CASSLEGGPPFEQFF,TGCGCCAGCTCCCTTGAGGGAGGGCCTCCATTTGAGCAGTTCTTC
.,TRBJ2-7,.,TRBV29-1,CSVEGASEQYF,TGCAGCGTTGAAGGAGCGAGCGAGCAGTACTTC
TRBD2,TRBJ2-2,.,TRBV5-5,CASSPGGTSSVLGVGELFF,TGTGCCAGCAGCCCTGGGGGGACTAGCTCCGTCCTCGGGGTCGGGGAGCTGTTTTTT
.,TRBJ1-1,.,TRBV7-9,CASSFEENTEAFF,TGTGCCAGCAGCTTTGAGGAAAACACTGAAGCTTTCTTT
.,TRBJ2-5,.,TRBV5-4,CASSLFGGAQETQYF,TGTGCCAGCAGCTTGTTTGGCGGGGCCCAAGAGACCCAGTACTTC
.,TRBJ2-1,.,TRBV29-1,CSVGISTNEQFF,TGCAGCGTTGGAATTTCGACTAATGAGCAGTTCTTC
.,TRBJ1-1,.,TRBV2,CASRPGLRVAEAFF,TGTGCCAGCAGGCCGGGACTTCGAGTGGCTGAAGCTTTCTTT
.,TRBJ1-1,.,TRBV19,CASWGDRTEAFF,TGTGCCAGCTGGGGAGATCGGACTGAAGCTTTCTTT
.,TRBJ2-3,.,TRBV11-2,CASGGYTDTQYF,TGTGCCAGCGGCGGATACACAGATACGCAGTATTTT
TRBD2,TRBJ2-7,.,TRBV7-6,CASSLEGTMLYEQYF,TGTGCCAGCAGCTTAGAGGGGACTATGCTCTACGAGCAGTACTTC
.,TRBJ2-7,.,TRBV4-3,CASSQDMGNYEQYF,TGCGCCAGCAGCCAAGATATGGGCAACTACGAGCAGTACTTC
.,TRBJ2-1,.,TRBV7-9,CASSPDAGTDLGNEQFF,TGTGCCAGCAGCCCTGATGCGGGAACCGACCTGGGCAATGAGCAGTTCTTC
TRBD2,TRBJ2-7,.,TRBV29-1,CSVEGLAGTPFYEQYF,TGCAGCGTTGAAGGACTAGCGGGTACTCCCTTCTACGAGCAGTACTTC
.,TRBJ1-4,.,TRBV5-1,CASSLDLGTGSANEKLFF,TGCGCCAGCAGCTTGGATCTGGGAACGGGATCTGCTAATGAAAAACTGTTTTTT